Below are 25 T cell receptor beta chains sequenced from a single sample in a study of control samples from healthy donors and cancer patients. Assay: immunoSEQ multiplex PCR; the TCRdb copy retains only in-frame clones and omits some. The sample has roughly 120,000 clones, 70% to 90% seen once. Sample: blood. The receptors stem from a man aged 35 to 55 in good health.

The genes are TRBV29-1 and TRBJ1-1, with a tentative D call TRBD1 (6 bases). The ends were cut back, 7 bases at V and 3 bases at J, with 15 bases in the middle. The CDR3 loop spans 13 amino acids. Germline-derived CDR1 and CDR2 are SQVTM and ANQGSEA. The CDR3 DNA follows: TGCAGCGGCTTCCAGGGGTCCGACACTGAAGCTTTCTTT. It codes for CSGFQGSDTEAFF.

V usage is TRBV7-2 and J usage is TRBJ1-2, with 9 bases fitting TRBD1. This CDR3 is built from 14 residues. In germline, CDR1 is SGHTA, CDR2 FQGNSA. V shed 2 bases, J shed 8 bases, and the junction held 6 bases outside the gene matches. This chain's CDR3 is CASSLTGGGGGYTF. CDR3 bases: TGTGCCAGCAGCTTAACAGGGGGCGGAGGAGGCTACACCTTC.

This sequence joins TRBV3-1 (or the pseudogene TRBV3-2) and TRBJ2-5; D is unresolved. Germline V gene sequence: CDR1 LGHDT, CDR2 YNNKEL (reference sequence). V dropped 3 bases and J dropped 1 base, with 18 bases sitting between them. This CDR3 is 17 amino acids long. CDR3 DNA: TGTGCCAGCAGCCAGAGCCTAACACATGAGATCCAAGAGACCCAGTACTTC. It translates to CASSQSLTHEIQETQYF.

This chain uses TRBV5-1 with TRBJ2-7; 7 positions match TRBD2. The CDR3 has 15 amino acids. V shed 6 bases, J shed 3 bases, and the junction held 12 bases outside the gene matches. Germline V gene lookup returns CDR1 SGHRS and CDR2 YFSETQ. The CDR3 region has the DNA TGCGCCAGCACCCTGGGGAGGGGATTGATCTACGAGCAGTACTTC. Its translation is CASTLGRGLIYEQYF.

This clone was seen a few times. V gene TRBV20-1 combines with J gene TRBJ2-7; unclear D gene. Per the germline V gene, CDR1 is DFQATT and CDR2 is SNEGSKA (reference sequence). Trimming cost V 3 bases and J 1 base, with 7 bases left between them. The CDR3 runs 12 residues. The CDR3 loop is CSASDTSYEQYF. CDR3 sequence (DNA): TGCAGTGCTAGTGACACTTCCTACGAGCAGTACTTC.

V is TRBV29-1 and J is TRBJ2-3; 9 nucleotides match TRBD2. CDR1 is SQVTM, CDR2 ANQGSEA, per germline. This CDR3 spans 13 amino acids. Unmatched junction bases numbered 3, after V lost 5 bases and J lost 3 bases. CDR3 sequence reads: CSVRAGGTDTQYF. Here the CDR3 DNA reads TGCAGCGTTAGGGCGGGGGGGACAGATACGCAGTATTTT.

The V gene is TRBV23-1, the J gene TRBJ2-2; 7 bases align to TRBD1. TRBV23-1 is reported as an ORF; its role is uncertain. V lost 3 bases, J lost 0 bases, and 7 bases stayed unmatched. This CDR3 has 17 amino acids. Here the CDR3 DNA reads TGCGCCAGCAGTCAGACCCTGGGACAGTCGAACACCGGGGAGCTGTTTTTT. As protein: CASSQTLGQSNTGELFF.

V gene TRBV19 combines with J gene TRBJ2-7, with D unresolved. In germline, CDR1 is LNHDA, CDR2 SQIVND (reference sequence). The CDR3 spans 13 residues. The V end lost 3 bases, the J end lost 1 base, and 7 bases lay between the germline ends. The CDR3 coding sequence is TGTGCCAGTAGTATCCCGCCGTCCTACGAGCAGTACTTC. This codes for CASSIPPSYEQYF.

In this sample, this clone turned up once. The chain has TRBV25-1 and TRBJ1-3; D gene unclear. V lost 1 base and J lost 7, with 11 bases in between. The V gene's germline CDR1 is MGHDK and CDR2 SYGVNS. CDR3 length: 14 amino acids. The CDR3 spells CASSESVGVNTIYF. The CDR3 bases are TGTGCCAGCAGTGAATCGGTCGGGGTGAACACCATATATTTT. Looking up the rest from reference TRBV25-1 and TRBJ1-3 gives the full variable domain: EADIYQTPRYLVIGTGKKITLECSQTMGHDKMYWYQQDPGMELHLIHYSYGVNSTEKGDLSSESTVSRIRTEHFPLTLESARPSHTSQYLCASSESVGVNTIYFGEGSWLTVV.

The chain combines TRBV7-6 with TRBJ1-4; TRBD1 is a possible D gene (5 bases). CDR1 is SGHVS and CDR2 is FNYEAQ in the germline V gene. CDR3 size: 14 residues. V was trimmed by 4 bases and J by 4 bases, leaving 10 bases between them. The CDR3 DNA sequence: TGTGCCAGCAGCTCGGGACTGGGTAATGAAAAACTGTTTTTT. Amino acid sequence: CASSSGLGNEKLFF.

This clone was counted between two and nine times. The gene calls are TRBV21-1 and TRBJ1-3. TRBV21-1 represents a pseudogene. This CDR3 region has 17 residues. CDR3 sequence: CASSDRGGKDSGNTIYF. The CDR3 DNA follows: TGTGCCAGCAGCGACCGGGGAGGGAAGGACTCTGGAAACACCATATATTTT.

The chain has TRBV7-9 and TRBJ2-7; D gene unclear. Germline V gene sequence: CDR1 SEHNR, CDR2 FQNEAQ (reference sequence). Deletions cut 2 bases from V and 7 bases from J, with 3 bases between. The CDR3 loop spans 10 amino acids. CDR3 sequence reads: CASSLREQYF. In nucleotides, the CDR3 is TGTGCCAGCAGCTTACGAGAGCAGTACTTC.

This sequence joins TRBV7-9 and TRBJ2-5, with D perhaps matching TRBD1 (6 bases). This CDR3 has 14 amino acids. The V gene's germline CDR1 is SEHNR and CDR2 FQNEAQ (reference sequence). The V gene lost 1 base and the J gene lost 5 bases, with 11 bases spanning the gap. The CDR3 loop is CASSLDPGVETQYF. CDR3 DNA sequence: TGTGCCAGCAGCTTAGATCCAGGGGTGGAGACCCAGTACTTC.

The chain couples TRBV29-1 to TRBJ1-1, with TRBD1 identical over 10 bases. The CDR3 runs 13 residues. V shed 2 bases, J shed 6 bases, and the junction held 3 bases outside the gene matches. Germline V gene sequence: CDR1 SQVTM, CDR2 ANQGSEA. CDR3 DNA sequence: TGCAGCGTTGAATTGGACAGGGGGTCTGAAGCTTTCTTT. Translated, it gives CSVELDRGSEAFF. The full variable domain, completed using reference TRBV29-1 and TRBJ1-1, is SAVISQKPSRDICQRGTSLTIQCQVDSQVTMMFWYRQQPGQSLTLIATANQGSEATYESGFVIDKFPISRPNLTFSTLTVSNMSPEDSSIYLCSVELDRGSEAFFGQGTRLTVV.

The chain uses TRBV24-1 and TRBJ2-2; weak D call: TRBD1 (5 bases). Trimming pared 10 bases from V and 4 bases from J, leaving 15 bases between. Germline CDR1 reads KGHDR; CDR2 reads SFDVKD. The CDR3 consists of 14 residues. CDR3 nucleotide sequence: TGTGCCACGAGGCAGGGAAGGGGCACCGGGGAGCTGTTTTTT. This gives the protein CATRQGRGTGELFF.

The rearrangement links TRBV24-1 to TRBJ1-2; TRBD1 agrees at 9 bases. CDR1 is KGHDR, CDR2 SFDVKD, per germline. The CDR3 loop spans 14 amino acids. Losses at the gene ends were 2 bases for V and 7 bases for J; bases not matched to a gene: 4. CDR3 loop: CATSDSSDRGGYTF. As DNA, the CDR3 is TGTGCCACCAGTGATTCCTCGGACAGGGGTGGCTACACCTTC.

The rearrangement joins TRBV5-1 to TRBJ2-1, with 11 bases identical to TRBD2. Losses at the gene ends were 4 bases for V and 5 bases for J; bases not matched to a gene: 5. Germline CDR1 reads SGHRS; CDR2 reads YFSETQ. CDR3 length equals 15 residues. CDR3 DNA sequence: TGCGCCAGCAGCCTTAGCGGGGGGGACAACAATGAGCAGTTCTTC. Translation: CASSLSGGDNNEQFF.

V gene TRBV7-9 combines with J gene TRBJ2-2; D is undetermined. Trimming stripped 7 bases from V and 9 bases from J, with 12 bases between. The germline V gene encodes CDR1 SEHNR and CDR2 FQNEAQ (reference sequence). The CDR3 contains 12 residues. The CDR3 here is CASTNSVWELFF. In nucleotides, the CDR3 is TGTGCCAGCACCAACTCTGTGTGGGAGCTGTTTTTT.

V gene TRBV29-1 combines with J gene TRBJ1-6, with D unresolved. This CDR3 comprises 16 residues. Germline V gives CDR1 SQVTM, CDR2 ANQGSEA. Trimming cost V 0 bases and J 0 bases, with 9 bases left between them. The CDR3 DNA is TGCAGCGTTGAAGAGTCACGGACCTCCTATAATTCACCCCTCCACTTT. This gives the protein CSVEESRTSYNSPLHF.

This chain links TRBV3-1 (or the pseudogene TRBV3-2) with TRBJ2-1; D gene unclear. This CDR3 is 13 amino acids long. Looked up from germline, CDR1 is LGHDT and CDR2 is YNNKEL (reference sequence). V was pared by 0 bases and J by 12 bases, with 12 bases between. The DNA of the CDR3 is TGTGCCAGCAGCCAAGATAGAAGGACGGCGCAGTTCTTC. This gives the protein CASSQDRRTAQFF.

The CDR3 here is CASRKTDTGELFF. The CDR3 coding sequence is TGTGCCAGCAGAAAAACGGACACCGGGGAGCTGTTTTTT. This chain joins TRBV7-6 and TRBJ2-2; the D is unclear. This CDR3 has 13 amino acids. Trimming left V 6 bases short and J 3 bases short, with 8 bases between. Germline CDR1 is SGHVS and CDR2 is FNYEAQ.

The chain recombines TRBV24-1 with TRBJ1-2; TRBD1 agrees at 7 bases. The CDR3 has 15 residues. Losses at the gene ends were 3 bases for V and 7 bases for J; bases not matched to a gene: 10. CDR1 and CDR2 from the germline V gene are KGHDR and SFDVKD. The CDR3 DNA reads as TGTGCCACCAGTGATCCCATGACAGGGCATGGTGGCTACACCTTC. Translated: CATSDPMTGHGGYTF.

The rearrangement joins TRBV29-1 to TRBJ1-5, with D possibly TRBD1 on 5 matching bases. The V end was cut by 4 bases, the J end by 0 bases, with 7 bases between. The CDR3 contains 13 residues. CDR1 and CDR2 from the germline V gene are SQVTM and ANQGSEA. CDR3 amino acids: CSVGGDSNQPQHF. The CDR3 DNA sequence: TGCAGCGTTGGAGGGGATAGCAATCAGCCCCAGCATTTT.

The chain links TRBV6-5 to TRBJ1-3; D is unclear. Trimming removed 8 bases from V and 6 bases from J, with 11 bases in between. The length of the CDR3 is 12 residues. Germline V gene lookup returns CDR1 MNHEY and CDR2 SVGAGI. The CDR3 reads CASQSAVNTIYF. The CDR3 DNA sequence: TGTGCCAGCCAATCGGCAGTAAACACCATATATTTT.

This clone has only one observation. This CDR3 is CASTRDREGEQFF. The CDR3 DNA reads TGTGCCAGTACCCGGGACAGGGAGGGTGAGCAGTTCTTC. The chain joins TRBV7-9 to TRBJ2-1; the match to TRBD1 covers 9 bases. V lost 9 bases and J lost 9; bases outside the gene matches: 9. There are 13 residues in the CDR3. Germline V gene data show CDR1 as SEHNR and CDR2 as FQNEAQ (reference sequence).